This TCR beta chain was recovered during a study of cytomegalovirus exposure and HLA in healthy donors. Study results and caveats: About 87% or about 30% of the time was how often most TCR beta V segments were productive, according to an earlier analysis.

The CDR3 runs 16 residues. The germline gives CDR1 LNHDA, CDR2 SQIVND (reference sequence). V shed 3 bases and J shed 5 bases, with 19 bases lying between them. Vbeta (60) and Jbeta (13) primers were used in the PCR. Clones were sequenced by immunoSEQ multiplex PCR, and TCRdb holds only the in-frame ones, with some missing. The repertoire holds roughly 120,000 clones, about 81% seen once, with roughly 0.99% in the top ten. Comments on this clone: Its antigen is not known.

The source material was PBMCs. V gene TRBV19 combines with J gene TRBJ2-5; maybe TRBD2 (7 bases). The receptor was isolated from a woman under 40 in good health and CMV-seronegative. DNA for the CDR3: TGTGCCAGTAGTATTTTCGGAGGGGGGGCGGGGGAGACCCAGTACTTC. As protein: CASSIFGGGAGETQYF.